The table lists the clone carrying this TCR beta chain with many counts. No antigen is known for it. Each patient was aged 18 to 65 and had newly diagnosed hyperthyroidism of under 2 months' duration. The sample comes from a study of T cells in Graves' hyperthyroidism and ophthalmopathy. The overall study: Peripheral blood was acquired at first diagnosis, ahead of any therapy whatsoever.

TCR beta CDR3 region amplification was performed from RNA transcripts. Primed by the HTBI set, a first-round RT-PCR was run on the TCR CDR3. TCRdb redid the calling of the multiplex PCR reads with MiXCR, one entry per CDR3 protein. The sample includes 300,000 to 450,000 distinct CDR3 sequences, approximately 15% seen only once; the top ten take 11%. Between the trimmed V and J ends, which lost 4 bases and 6 bases, there was a span of 19 bases. This CDR3 has 15 residues. CDR1 and CDR2 from the germline V gene are SGHRS and YFSETQ. General study findings and limits: Researchers found most expanded thyroid clonotypes above 0.001 in blood as well. Patients with ophthalmopathy were separated from those with stable hyperthyroidism by a 13 V-J model.

This sequence was found in a woman aged 60 to 75 with Graves' hyperthyroidism. Sequencing was done on a sample of blood. This rearrangement joins TRBV5-1 to TRBJ1-2; tentative D call: TRBD1 (6 bases). The CDR3 region is CASSPGTYSYHGYTF. For the CDR3, the DNA is TGCGCCAGCAGCCCCGGGACATACTCCTACCATGGCTACACCTTC.